The 8 T cell receptor beta chains in this list originate from one sample, sequenced in a study of T cells in Graves' hyperthyroidism and ophthalmopathy. From RNA transcripts, TCR beta CDR3 regions were amplified. HTBI primers were used for first-round RT-PCR of the TCR CDR3. One entry per CDR3 protein results from TCRdb running MiXCR on the multiplex PCR reads. The repertoire consists of some 500,000 distinct CDR3 sequences, with around an eighth occurring once and the leading ten covering over 15%. The material sequenced was blood. Source of these receptors: a woman under 30 with Graves' hyperthyroidism.

This clonotype was recorded at least ten times. The rearrangement uses TRBV2 and TRBJ1-2; no clear D gene. V was pared by 4 bases and J by 4 bases, with 7 bases between. Per germline, CDR1 SNHLY and CDR2 FYNNEI. There are 12 residues in the CDR3. The CDR3 bases are TGTGCCAGCAGTGTGGACGGCTATGGCTACACCTTC. This gives the protein CASSVDGYGYTF. Based on the CDR3 plus reference TRBV2 and TRBJ1-2, the full variable domain is EPEVTQTPSHQVTQMGQEVILRCVPISNHLYFYWYRQILGQKVEFLVSFYNNEISEKSEIFDDQFSVERPDGSNFTLKIRSTKLEDSAMYFCASSVDGYGYTFGSGTRLTVV.

The chain uses TRBV28 and TRBJ2-2; D unresolved. CDR1 and CDR2 from the germline V gene are MDHEN and SYDVKM. Trimming left V 2 bases short and J 2 bases short, with 9 bases between. This CDR3 region has 15 residues. The CDR3 sequence: CASSLPVRNTGELFF. The CDR3 nucleotides read TGTGCCAGCAGTTTACCTGTAAGAAACACCGGGGAGCTGTTTTTT.

This chain joins TRBV19 and TRBJ1-1; D remains unclear. The CDR3 length is 14 residues. V lost 10 bases to trimming and J lost 0 bases, with 15 bases between them. CDR1 and CDR2 from the germline V gene are LNHDA and SQIVND (reference sequence). The CDR3 reads CATRTGWLNTEAFF. CDR3 DNA: TGTGCCACCCGGACGGGTTGGTTGAACACTGAAGCTTTCTTT.

This clonotype was counted only a few times. The chain combines TRBV19 with TRBJ2-7, with D perhaps matching TRBD1 or TRBD2 (5 bases each). The germline V gene has CDR1 LNHDA and CDR2 SQIVND (reference sequence). V lost 6 bases, J lost 3 bases, and 21 bases lay in between. The length of the CDR3 is 16 residues. The CDR3 protein is CASRQFGGPGRYEQYF. Here the CDR3 DNA reads TGTGCCAGTAGACAGTTTGGGGGTCCTGGGCGCTACGAGCAGTACTTC.

Concerning this clonotype: The junction departs from germline at one end; a sequencing error may be responsible. The chain combines TRBV19 with TRBJ1-4, with 7 bases aligning to TRBD1. The CDR3 consists of 13 residues. Germline V gives CDR1 LNHDA, CDR2 SQIVND (reference sequence). The CDR3 coding sequence is TGTGCCAATAGTGGGACAGTTAATGACAAACTGTTTTTT. Amino acid sequence: CANSGTVNDKLFF.

This clonotype has a count of ten or more. This chain connects TRBV7-2 to TRBJ2-1; 12 bases match TRBD2. The CDR3 spans 18 residues. CDR1 SGHTA and CDR2 FQGNSA come from the germline V gene. V gave up 7 bases and J gave up 9 bases; unmatched junction bases: 19. This chain's CDR3 is CASNPASGRGGVRSEQFF. As DNA, the CDR3 is TGTGCCAGCAACCCAGCTAGCGGGAGGGGAGGGGTCAGGAGTGAGCAGTTCTTC.

The rearrangement uses TRBV5-4 and TRBJ2-1, with 14 bases aligning to TRBD2. The germline CDR1 and CDR2 sequences are SGHNT and YYREEE (reference sequence). The trim removed 8 bases at V and 9 bases at J, leaving 4 bases unmatched. The CDR3 totals 13 residues. CDR3 sequence: CARGTSGSIEQFF. The CDR3 region has the DNA TGTGCCAGAGGGACTAGCGGGAGTATTGAGCAGTTCTTC. The complete variable domain, with remaining parts taken from reference TRBV5-4 and TRBJ2-1, reads ETGVTQSPTHLIKTRGQQVTLRCSSQSGHNTVSWYQQALGQGPQFIFQYYREEENGRGNFPPRFSGLQFPNYSSELNVNALELDDSALYLCARGTSGSIEQFFGPGTRLTVL.

Only a few counts were recorded for this clonotype. The chain recombines TRBV20-1 with TRBJ2-7, with TRBD1 matching over 8 bases. The germline V gene has CDR1 DFQATT and CDR2 SNEGSKA (reference sequence). Trimming took 0 bases from V and 7 from J; bases not matched to a gene: 8. The CDR3 runs to 14 residues. The CDR3 sequence: CSARDDGQGREQYV. For the CDR3, the DNA is TGCAGTGCTAGAGATGATGGACAGGGAAGGGAGCAGTACGTC.